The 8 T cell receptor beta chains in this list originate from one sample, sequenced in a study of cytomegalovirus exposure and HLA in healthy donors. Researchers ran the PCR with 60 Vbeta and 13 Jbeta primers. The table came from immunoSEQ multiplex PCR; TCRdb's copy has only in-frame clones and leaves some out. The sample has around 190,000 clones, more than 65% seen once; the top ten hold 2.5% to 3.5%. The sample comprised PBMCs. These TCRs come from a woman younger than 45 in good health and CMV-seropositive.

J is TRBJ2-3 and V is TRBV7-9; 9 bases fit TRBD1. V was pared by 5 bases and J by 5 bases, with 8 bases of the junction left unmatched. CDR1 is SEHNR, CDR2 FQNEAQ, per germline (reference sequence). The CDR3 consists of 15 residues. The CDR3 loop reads CASSGQGSLRDTQYF. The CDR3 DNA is TGTGCCAGCAGCGGACAGGGGTCCCTACGAGATACGCAGTATTTT.

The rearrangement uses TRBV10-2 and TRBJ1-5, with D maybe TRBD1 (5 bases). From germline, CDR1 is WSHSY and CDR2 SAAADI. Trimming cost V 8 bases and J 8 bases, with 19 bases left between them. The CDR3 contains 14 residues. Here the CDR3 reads CASGGGTDAEPQHF. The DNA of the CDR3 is TGCGCCAGCGGGGGGGGTACAGATGCGGAGCCCCAGCATTTT.

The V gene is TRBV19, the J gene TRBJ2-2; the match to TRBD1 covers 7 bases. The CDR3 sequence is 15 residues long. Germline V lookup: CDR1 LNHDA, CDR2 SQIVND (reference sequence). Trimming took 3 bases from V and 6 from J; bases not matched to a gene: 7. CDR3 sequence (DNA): TGTGCCAGTAGTATCAACAGGGGAGCGGCCGGGGAGCTGTTTTTT. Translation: CASSINRGAAGELFF.

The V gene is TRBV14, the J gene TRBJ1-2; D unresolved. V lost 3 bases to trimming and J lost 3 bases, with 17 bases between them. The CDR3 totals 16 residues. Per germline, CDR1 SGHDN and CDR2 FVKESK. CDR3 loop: CASSHPQAGRDYGYTF. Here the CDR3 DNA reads TGTGCCAGCAGCCACCCTCAGGCGGGCAGAGACTATGGCTACACCTTC.

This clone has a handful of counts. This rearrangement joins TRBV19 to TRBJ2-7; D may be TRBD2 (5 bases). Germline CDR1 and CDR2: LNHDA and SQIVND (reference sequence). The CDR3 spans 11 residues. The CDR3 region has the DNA TGTGGGGCGGGCGACTCCTACGAGCAGTACTTC. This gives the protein CGAGDSYEQYF.

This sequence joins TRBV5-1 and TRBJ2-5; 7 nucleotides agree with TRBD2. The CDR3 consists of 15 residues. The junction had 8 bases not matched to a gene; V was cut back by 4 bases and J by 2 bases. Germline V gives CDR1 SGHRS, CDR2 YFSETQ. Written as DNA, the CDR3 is TGCGCCAGCAGCCCGAGAGGACTAGGGCAAGAGACCCAGTACTTC. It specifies CASSPRGLGQETQYF.

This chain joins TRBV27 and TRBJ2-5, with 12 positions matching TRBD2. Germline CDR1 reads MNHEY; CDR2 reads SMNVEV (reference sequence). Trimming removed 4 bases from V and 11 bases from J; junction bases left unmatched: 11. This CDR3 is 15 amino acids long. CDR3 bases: TGTGCCAGCAGTTCCATAGGACTAGCGGGATCCAGGCAGTACTTC. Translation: CASSSIGLAGSRQYF.

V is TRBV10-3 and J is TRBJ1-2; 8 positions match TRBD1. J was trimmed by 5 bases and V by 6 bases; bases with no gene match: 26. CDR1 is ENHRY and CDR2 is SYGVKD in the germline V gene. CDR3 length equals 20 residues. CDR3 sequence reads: CAIRVPTSDRDGGVRYGYTF. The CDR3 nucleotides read TGTGCCATCAGGGTCCCCACCTCGGACAGGGATGGGGGGGTACGGTATGGCTACACCTTC.